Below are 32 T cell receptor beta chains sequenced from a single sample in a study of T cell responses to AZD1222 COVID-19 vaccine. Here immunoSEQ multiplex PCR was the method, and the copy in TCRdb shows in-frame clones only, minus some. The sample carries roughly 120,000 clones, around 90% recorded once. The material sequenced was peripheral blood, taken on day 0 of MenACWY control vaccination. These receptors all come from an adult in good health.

As DNA, the CDR3 is TGCAGTGCTAGTGTCGGGGGCGCGGGTGAAAAACTGTTTTTT. This codes for CSASVGGAGEKLFF. The V and J genes are TRBV20-1 and TRBJ1-4; a possible D gene is TRBD1 (6 bases). V gave up 3 bases and J gave up 7 bases, with 15 bases separating them. CDR1 is DFQATT, CDR2 SNEGSKA, per germline (reference sequence). This CDR3 contains 14 residues.

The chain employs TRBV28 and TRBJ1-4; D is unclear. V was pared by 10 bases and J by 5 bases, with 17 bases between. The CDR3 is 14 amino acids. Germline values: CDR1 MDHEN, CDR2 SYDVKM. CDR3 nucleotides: TGTGCCACCCAGAGTGACGTAGAAAATGAAAAACTGTTTTTT. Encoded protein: CATQSDVENEKLFF.

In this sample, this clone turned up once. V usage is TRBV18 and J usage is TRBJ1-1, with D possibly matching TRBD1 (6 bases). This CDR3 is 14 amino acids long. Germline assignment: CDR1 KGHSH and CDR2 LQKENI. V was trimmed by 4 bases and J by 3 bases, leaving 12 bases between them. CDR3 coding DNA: TGTGCCAGCTCACACGAGAACAGGGACACTGAAGCTTTCTTT. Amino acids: CASSHENRDTEAFF. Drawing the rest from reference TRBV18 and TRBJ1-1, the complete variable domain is NAGVMQNPRHLVRRRGQEARLRCSPMKGHSHVYWYRQLPEEGLKFMVYLQKENIIDESGMPKERFSAEFPKEGPSILRIQQVVRGDSAAYFCASSHENRDTEAFFGQGTRLTVV.

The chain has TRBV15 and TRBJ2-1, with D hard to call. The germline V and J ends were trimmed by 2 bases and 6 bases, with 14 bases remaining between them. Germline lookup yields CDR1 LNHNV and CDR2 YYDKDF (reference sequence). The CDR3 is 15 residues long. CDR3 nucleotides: TGTGCCACCAGCAGACCCTCACCCCCGGGCAATGAGCAGTTCTTC. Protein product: CATSRPSPPGNEQFF.

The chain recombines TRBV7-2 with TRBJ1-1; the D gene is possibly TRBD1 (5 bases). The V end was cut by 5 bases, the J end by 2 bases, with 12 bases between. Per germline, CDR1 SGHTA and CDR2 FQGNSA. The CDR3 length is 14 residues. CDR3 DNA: TGTGCCAGCAGCAGGTCGACAGAAAACACTGAAGCTTTCTTT. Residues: CASSRSTENTEAFF.

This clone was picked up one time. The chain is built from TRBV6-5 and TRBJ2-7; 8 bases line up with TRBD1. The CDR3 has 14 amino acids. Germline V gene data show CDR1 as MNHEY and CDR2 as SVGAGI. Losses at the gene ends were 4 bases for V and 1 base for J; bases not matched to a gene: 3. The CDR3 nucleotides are TGTGCCAGCAGTTTGACAGGGGTTTCCTACGAGCAGTACTTC. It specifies CASSLTGVSYEQYF.

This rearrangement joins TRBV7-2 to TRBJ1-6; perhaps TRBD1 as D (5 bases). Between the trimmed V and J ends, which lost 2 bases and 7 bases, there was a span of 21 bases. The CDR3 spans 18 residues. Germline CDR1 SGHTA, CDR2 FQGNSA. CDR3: CASSLKGGASILNSPLHF. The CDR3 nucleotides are TGTGCCAGCAGCTTAAAAGGAGGGGCCAGTATCCTGAATTCACCCCTCCACTTT. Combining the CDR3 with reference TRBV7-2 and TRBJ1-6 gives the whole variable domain GAGVSQSPSNKVTEKGKDVELRCDPISGHTALYWYRQSLGQGLEFLIYFQGNSAPDKSGLPSDRFSAERTGGSVSTLTIQRTQQEDSAVYLCASSLKGGASILNSPLHFGNGTRLTVT.

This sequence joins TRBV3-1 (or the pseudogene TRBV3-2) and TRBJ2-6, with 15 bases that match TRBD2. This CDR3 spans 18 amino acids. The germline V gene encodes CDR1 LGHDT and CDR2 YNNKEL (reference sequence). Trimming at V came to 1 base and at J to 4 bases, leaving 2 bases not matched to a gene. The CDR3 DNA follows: TGTGCCAGCAGCCAAGGGACTAGCGGGAGGGGAGGGGCCAACGTCCTGACTTTC. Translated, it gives CASSQGTSGRGGANVLTF.

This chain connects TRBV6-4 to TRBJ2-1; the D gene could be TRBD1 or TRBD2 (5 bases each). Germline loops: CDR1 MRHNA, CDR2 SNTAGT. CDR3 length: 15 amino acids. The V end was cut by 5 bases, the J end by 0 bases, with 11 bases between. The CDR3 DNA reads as TGTGCCAGCAGTCAGGACGGGACCTCCTACAATGAGCAGTTCTTC. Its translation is CASSQDGTSYNEQFF.

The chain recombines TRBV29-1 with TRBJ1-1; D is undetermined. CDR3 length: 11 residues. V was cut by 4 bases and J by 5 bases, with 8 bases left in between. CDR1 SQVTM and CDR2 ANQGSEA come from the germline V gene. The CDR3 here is CSVGERTEAFF. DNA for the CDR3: TGCAGCGTTGGGGAGAGGACTGAAGCTTTCTTT.

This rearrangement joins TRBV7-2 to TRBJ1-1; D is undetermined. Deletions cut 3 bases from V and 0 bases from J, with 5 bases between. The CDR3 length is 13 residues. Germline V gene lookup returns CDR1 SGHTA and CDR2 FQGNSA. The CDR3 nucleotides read TGTGCCAGCAGCTTCGGCATGAACACTGAAGCTTTCTTT. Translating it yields CASSFGMNTEAFF.

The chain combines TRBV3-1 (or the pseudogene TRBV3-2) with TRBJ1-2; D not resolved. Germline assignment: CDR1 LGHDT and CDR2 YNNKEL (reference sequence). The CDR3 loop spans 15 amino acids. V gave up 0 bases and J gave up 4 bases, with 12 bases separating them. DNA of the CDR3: TGTGCCAGCAGCCAAGATACTACGGCAGGCTATGGCTACACCTTC. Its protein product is CASSQDTTAGYGYTF.

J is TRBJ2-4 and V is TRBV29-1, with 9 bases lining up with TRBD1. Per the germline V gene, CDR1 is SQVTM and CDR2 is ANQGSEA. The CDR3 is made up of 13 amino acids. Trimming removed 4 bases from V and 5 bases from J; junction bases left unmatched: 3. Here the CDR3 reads CSVGRTGENIQYF. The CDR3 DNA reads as TGCAGCGTTGGTCGGACAGGGGAAAACATTCAGTACTTC. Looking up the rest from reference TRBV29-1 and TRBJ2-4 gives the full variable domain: SAVISQKPSRDICQRGTSLTIQCQVDSQVTMMFWYRQQPGQSLTLIATANQGSEATYESGFVIDKFPISRPNLTFSTLTVSNMSPEDSSIYLCSVGRTGENIQYFGAGTRLSVL.

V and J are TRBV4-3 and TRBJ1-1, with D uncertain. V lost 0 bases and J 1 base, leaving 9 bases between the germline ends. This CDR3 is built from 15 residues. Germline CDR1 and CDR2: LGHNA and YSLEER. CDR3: CASSQELSRNTEAFF. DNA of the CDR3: TGCGCCAGCAGCCAAGAACTTTCGAGGAACACTGAAGCTTTCTTT.

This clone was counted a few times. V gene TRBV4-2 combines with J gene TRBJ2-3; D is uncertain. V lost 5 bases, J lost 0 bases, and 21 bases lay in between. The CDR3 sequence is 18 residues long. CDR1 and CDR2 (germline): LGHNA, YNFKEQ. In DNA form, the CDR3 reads TGTGCCAGCAGCTTACAATTAAATACAGATACTAGCACAGATACGCAGTATTTT. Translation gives CASSLQLNTDTSTDTQYF.

The CDR3 region is CASSIFAQGYEKLFF. The CDR3 region has the DNA TGTGCCAGTAGTATCTTCGCACAGGGTTATGAAAAACTGTTTTTT. This chain joins TRBV19 and TRBJ1-4; possibly TRBD1 for D (6 bases). V was clipped by 3 bases and J by 6 bases, with 14 bases between them. The CDR3 loop spans 15 amino acids. Germline assignment: CDR1 LNHDA and CDR2 SQIVND (reference sequence).

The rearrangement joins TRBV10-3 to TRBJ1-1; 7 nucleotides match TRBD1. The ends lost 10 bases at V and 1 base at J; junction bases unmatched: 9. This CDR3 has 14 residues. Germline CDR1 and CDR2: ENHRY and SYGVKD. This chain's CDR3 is CATGGGGPNTEAFF. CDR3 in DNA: TGTGCCACCGGGGGAGGGGGCCCGAACACTGAAGCTTTCTTT.

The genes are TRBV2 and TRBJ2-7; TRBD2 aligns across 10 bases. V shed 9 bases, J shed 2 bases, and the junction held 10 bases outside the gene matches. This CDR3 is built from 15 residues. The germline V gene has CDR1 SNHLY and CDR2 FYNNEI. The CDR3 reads CASSNPSGGTYEQYF. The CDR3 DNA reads TGTGCCAGTTCTAACCCTAGCGGGGGAACCTACGAGCAGTACTTC.

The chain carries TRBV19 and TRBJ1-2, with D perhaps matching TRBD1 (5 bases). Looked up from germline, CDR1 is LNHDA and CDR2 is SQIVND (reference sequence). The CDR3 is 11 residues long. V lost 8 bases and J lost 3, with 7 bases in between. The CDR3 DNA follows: TGTGCCAGTCTCAGGGACTATGGCTACACCTTC. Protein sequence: CASLRDYGYTF.

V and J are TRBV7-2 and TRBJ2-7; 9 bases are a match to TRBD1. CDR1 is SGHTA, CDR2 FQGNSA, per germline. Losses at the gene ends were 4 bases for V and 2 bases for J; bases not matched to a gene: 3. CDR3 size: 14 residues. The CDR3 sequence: CASSYDRGAYEQYF. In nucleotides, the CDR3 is TGTGCCAGCAGCTACGACAGGGGGGCCTACGAGCAGTACTTC.

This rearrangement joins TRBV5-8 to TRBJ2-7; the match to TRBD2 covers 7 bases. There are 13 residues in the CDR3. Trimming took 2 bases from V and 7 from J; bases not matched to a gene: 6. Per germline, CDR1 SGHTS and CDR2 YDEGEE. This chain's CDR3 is CASSFGGTTEQYF. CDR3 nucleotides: TGTGCCAGCAGCTTCGGGGGGACGACTGAGCAGTACTTC. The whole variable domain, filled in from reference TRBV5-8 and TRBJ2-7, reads EAGVTQSPTHLIKTRGQQATLRCSPISGHTSVYWYQQALGLGLQFLLWYDEGEERNRGNFPPRFSGRQFPNYSSELNVNALELEDSALYLCASSFGGTTEQYFGPGTRLTVT.

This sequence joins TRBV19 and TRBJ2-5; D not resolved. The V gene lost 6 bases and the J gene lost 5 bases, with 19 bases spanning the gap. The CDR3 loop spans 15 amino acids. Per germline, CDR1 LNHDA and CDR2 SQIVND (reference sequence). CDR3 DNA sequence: TGTGCCAGTAGCCCGACGGCCGGGTATGTGGAGACCCAGTACTTC. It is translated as CASSPTAGYVETQYF.

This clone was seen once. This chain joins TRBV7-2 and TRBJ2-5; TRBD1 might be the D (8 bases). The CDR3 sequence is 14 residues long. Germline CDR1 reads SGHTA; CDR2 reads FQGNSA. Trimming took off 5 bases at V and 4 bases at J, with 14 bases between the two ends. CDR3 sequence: CASSQTGGGETQYF. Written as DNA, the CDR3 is TGTGCCAGCAGCCAAACAGGGGGGGGAGAGACCCAGTACTTC. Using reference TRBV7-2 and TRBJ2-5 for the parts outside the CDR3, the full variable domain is GAGVSQSPSNKVTEKGKDVELRCDPISGHTALYWYRQSLGQGLEFLIYFQGNSAPDKSGLPSDRFSAERTGGSVSTLTIQRTQQEDSAVYLCASSQTGGGETQYFGPGTRLLVL.

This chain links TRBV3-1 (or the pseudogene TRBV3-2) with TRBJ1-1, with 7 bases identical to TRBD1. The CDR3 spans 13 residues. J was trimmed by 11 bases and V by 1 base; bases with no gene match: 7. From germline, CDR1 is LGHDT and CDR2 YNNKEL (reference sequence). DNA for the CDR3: TGTGCCAGCAGCCAAGGAGGCGGGACAGCCGCTTTCTTT. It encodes CASSQGGGTAAFF.

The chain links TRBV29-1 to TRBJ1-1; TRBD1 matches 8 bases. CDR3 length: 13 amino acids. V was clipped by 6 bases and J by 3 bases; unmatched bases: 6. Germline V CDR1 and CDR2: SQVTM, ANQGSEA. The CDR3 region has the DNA TGCAGCGTCGCGGGACAGGTTGACACTGAAGCTTTCTTT. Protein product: CSVAGQVDTEAFF.

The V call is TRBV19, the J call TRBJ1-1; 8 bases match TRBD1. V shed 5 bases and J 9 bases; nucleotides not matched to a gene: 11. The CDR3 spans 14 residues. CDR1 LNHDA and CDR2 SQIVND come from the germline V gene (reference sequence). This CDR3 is CASSLGQGLPQAFF. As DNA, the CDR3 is TGTGCCAGTAGTCTCGGACAGGGTTTACCCCAAGCTTTCTTT.

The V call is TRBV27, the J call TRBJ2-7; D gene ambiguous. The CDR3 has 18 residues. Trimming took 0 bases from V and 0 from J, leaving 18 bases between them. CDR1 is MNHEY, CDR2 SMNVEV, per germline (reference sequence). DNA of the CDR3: TGTGCCAGCAGTTTATCATTAGGAAACCGCGAGTTCTCCTACGAGCAGTACTTC. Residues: CASSLSLGNREFSYEQYF.

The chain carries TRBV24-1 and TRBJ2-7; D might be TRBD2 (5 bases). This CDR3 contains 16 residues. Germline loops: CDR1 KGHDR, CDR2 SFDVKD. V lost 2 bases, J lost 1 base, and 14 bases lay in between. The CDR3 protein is CATSDSTGRGSYEQYF. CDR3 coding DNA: TGTGCCACCAGTGATTCCACCGGTCGGGGTTCCTACGAGCAGTACTTC.

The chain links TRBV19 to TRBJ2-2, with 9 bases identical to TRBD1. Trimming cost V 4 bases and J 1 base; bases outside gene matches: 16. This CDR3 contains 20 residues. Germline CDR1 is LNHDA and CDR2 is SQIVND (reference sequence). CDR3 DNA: TGTGCCAGTAGTAGGACGGGTAGGACAGGGGTCAAAAAGAACACCGGGGAGCTGTTTTTT. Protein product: CASSRTGRTGVKKNTGELFF.

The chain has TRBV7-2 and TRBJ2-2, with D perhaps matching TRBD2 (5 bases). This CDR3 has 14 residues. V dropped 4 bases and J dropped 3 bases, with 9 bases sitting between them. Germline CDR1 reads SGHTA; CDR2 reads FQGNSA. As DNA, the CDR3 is TGTGCCAGCAGCTCAAGCGGTTACACCGGGGAGCTGTTTTTT. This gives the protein CASSSSGYTGELFF.

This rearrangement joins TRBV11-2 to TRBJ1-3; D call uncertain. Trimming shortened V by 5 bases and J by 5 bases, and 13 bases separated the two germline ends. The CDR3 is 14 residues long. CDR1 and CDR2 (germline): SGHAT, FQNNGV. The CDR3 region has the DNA TGTGCCAGCAGCCCCGGGAACTTACGAAACACCATATATTTT. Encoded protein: CASSPGNLRNTIYF.

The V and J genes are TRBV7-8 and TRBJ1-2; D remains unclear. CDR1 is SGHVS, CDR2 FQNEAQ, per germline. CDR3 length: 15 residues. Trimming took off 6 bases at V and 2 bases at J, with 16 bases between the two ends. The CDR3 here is CASSYGPTLNYGYTF. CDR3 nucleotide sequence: TGTGCCAGCAGTTACGGGCCCACCCTAAACTATGGCTACACCTTC.